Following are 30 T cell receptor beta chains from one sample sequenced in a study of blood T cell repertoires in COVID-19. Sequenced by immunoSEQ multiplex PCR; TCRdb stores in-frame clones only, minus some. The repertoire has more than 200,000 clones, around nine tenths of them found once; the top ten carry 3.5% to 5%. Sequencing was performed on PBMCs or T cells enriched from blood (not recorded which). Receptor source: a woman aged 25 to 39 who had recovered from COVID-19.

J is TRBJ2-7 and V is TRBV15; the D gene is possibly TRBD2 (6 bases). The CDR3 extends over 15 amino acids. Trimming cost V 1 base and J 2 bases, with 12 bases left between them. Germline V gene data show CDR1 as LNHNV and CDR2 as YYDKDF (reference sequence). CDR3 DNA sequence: TGTGCCACCAGCAGAGGTCGGGAGAGGGCCTACGAGCAGTACTTC. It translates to CATSRGRERAYEQYF. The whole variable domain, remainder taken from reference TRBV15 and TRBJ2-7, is DAMVIQNPRYQVTQFGKPVTLSCSQTLNHNVMYWYQQKSSQAPKLLFHYYDKDFNNEADTPDNFQSRRPNTSFCFLDIRSPGLGDTAMYLCATSRGRERAYEQYFGPGTRLTVT.

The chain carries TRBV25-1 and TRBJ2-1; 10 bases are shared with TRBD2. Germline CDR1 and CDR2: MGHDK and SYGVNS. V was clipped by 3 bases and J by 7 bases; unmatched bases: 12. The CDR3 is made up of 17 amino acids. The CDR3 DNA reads TGTGCCAGCAGTGACCTCCGCGGGACTAGCGTCAAGAATGAGCAGTTCTTC. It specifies CASSDLRGTSVKNEQFF.

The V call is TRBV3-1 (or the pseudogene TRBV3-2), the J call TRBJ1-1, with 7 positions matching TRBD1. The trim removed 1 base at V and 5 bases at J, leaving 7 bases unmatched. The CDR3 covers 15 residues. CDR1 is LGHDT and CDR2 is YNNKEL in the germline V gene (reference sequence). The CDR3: CASSQVLGGGTEAFF. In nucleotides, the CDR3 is TGTGCCAGCAGCCAAGTATTAGGGGGCGGGACTGAAGCTTTCTTT.

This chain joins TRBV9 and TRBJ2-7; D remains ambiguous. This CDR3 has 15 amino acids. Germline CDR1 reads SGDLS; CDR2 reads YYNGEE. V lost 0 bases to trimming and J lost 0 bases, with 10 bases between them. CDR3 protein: CASSVDLQSSYEQYF. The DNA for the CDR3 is TGTGCCAGCAGCGTAGATCTACAGAGCTCCTACGAGCAGTACTTC. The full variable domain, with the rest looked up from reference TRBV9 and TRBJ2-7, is DSGVTQTPKHLITATGQRVTLRCSPRSGDLSVYWYQQSLDQGLQFLIQYYNGEERAKGNILERFSAQQFPDLHSELNLSSLELGDSALYFCASSVDLQSSYEQYFGPGTRLTVT.

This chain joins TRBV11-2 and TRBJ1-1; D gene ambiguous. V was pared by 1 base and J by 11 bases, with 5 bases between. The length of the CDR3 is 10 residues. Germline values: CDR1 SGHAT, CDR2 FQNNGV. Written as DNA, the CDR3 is TGTGCCAGCAGCTTAGGGGAGGCTTTCTTT. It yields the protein CASSLGEAFF.

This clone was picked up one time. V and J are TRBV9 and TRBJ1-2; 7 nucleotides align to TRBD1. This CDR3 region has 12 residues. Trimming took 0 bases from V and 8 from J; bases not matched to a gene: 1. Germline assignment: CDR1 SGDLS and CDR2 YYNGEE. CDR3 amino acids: CASSVGRGGYTF. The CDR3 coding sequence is TGTGCCAGCAGCGTAGGCAGGGGGGGCTACACCTTC.

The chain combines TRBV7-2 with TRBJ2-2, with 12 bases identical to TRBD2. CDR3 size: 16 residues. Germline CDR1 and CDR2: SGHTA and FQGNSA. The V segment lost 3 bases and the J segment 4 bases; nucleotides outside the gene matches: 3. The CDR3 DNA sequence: TGTGCCAGCAGCTTTGGACTAGCGGGATCCACCGGGGAGCTGTTTTTT. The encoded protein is CASSFGLAGSTGELFF.

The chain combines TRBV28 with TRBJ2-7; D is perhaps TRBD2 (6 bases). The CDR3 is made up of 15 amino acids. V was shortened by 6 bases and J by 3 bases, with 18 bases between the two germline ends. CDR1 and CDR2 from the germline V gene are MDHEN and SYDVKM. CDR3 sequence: CASRTPSGGNYEQYF. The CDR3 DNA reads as TGTGCCAGCAGAACCCCAAGTGGGGGGAACTACGAGCAGTACTTC.

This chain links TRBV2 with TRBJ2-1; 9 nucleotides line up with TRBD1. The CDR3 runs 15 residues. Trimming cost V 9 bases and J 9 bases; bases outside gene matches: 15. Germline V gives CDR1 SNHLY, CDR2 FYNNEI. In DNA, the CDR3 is TGTGCCAGTGCCCCGGGACAGGGCATTCTCGGTGAGCAGTTCTTC. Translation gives CASAPGQGILGEQFF.

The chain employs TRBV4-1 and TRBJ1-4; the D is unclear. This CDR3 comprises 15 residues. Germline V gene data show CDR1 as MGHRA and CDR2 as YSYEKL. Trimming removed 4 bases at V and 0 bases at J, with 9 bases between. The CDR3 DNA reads TGCGCCAGCAGCCTCCTCTTTGCAACTAATGAAAAACTGTTTTTT. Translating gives CASSLLFATNEKLFF.

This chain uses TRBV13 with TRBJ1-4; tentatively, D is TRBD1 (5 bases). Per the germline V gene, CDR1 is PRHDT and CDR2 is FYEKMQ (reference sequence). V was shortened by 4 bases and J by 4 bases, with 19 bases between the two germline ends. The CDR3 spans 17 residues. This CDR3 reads CASSSRVRQWNNEKLFF. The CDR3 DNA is TGTGCCAGCAGCTCCCGGGTCCGACAGTGGAATAATGAAAAACTGTTTTTT.

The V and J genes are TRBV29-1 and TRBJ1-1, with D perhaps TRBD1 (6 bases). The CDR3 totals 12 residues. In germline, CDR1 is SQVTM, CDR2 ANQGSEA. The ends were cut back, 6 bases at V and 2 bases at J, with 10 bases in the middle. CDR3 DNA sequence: TGCAGCGTGCGCAGGGGCAACACTGAAGCTTTCTTT. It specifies CSVRRGNTEAFF. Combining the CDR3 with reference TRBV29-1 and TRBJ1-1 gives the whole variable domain SAVISQKPSRDICQRGTSLTIQCQVDSQVTMMFWYRQQPGQSLTLIATANQGSEATYESGFVIDKFPISRPNLTFSTLTVSNMSPEDSSIYLCSVRRGNTEAFFGQGTRLTVV.

The CDR3, as DNA: TGTGCCAGCAGCTTAGTTCGTGGGGGCGCCTACGAGCAGTACTTC. This codes for CASSLVRGGAYEQYF. The chain combines TRBV11-2 with TRBJ2-7; a possible D gene is TRBD1 (6 bases). CDR1 and CDR2 (germline): SGHAT, FQNNGV. The CDR3 is made up of 15 amino acids. Trimming removed 1 base from V and 2 bases from J, with 12 bases in between.

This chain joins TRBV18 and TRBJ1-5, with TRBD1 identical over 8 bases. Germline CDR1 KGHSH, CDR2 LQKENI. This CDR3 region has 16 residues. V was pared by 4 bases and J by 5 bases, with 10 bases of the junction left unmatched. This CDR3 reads CASSLLGDRGDQPQHF. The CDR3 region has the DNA TGTGCCAGCTCACTCCTAGGCGACAGGGGCGATCAGCCCCAGCATTTT.

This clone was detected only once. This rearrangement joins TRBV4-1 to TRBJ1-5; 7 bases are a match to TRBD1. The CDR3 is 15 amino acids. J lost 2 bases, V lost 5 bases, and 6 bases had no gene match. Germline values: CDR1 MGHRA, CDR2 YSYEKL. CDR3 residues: CASSSSGTGNQPQHF. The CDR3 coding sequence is TGCGCCAGCAGCAGCTCCGGGACAGGCAATCAGCCCCAGCATTTT.

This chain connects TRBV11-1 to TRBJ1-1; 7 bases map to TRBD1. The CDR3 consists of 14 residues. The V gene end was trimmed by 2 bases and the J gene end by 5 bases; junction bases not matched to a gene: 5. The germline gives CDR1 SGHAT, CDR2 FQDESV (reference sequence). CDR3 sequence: CASSLSSRGTEAFF. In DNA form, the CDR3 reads TGTGCCAGCAGCTTAAGCTCCAGGGGGACTGAAGCTTTCTTT.

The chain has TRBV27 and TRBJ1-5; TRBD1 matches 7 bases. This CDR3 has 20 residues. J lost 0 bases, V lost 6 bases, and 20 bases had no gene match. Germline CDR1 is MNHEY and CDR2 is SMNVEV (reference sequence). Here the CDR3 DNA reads TGTGCCAGCAGCCCACTTCCGGGACAGCTAAACCCCGATAGCAATCAGCCCCAGCATTTT. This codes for CASSPLPGQLNPDSNQPQHF.

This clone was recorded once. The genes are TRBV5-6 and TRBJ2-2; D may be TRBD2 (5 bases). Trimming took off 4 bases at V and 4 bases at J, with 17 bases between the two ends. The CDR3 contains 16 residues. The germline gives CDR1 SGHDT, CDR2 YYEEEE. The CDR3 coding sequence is TGTGCCAGCAGCCAGAGAGCTGCTAGCCTCACCGGGGAGCTGTTTTTT. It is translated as CASSQRAASLTGELFF.

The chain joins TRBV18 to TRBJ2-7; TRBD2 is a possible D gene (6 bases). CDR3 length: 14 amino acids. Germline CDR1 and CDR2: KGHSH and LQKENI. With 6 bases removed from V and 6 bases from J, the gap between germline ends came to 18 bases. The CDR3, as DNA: TGTGCCAGCTCCCAGTTGGGAGGTTCGTCCGAGCAGTACTTC. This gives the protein CASSQLGGSSEQYF.

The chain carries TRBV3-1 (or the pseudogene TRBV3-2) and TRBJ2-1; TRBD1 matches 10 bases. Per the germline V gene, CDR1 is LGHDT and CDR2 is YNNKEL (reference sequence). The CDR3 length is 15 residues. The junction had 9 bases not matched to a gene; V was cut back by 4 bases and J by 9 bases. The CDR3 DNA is TGTGCCAGCAGCCGGCGACAGGGGGCGAGGGGTGAGCAGTTCTTC. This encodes CASSRRQGARGEQFF.

DNA of the CDR3: TGTGCCAGCAGCTTTGGGCTAGCGGGAGTCAGTGAGCAGTTCTTC. Protein product: CASSFGLAGVSEQFF. V and J are TRBV7-6 and TRBJ2-1, with 10 bases matching TRBD2. After removal of 3 bases from V and 9 bases from J, the junction contained 8 bases not matched to a gene. Looked up from germline, CDR1 is SGHVS and CDR2 is FNYEAQ. The CDR3 loop spans 15 amino acids.

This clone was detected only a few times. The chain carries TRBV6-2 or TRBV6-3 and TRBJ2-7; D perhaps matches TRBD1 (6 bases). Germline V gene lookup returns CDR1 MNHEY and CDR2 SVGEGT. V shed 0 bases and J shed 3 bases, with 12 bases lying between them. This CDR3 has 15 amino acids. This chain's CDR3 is CASSYSAGEGYEQYF. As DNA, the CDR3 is TGTGCCAGCAGTTACTCGGCAGGGGAAGGCTACGAGCAGTACTTC.

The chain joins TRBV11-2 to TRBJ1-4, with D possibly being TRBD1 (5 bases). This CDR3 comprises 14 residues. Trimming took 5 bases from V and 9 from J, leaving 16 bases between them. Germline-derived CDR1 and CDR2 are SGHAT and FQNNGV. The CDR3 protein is CASSRAAQDKKLFF. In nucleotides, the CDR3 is TGTGCCAGCAGCCGGGCGGCACAGGATAAAAAACTGTTTTTT. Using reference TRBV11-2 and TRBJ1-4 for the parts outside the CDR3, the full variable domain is EAGVAQSPRYKIIEKRQSVAFWCNPISGHATLYWYQQILGQGPKLLIQFQNNGVVDDSQLPKDRFSAERLKGVDSTLKIQPAKLEDSAVYLCASSRAAQDKKLFFGSGTQLSVL.

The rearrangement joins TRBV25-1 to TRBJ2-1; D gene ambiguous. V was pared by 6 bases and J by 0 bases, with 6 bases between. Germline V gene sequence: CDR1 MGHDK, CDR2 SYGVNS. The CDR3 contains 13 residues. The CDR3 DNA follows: TGTGCCAGCAGCCTTAGCTCCTACAATGAGCAGTTCTTC. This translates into CASSLSSYNEQFF. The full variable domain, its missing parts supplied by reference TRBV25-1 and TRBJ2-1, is EADIYQTPRYLVIGTGKKITLECSQTMGHDKMYWYQQDPGMELHLIHYSYGVNSTEKGDLSSESTVSRIRTEHFPLTLESARPSHTSQYLCASSLSSYNEQFFGPGTRLTVL.

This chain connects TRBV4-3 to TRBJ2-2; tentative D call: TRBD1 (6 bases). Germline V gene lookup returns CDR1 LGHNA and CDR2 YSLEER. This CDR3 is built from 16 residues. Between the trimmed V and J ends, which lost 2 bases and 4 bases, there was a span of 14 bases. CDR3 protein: CASSQTTGPGTGELFF. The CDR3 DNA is TGCGCCAGCAGCCAAACGACAGGCCCCGGCACCGGGGAGCTGTTTTTT.

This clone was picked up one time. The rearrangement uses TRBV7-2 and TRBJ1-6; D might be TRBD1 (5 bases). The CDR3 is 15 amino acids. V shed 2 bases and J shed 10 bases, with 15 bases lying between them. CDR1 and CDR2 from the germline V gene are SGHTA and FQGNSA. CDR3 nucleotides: TGTGCCAGCAGCTTATCTGTCAGGGTCAACTCACCCCTCCACTTT. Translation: CASSLSVRVNSPLHF.

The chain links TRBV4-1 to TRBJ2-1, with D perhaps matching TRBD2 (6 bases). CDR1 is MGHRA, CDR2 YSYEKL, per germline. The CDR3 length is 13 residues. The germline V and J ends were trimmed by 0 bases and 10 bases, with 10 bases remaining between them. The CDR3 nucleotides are TGCGCCAGCAGCCAAGACGGGAGCAACGAGCAGTTCTTC. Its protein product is CASSQDGSNEQFF.

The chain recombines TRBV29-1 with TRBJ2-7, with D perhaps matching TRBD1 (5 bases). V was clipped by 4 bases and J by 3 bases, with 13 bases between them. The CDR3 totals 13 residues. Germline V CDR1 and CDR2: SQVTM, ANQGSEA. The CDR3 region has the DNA TGCAGCGTTGGCCCGGACAATATCTACGAGCAGTACTTC. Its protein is CSVGPDNIYEQYF.

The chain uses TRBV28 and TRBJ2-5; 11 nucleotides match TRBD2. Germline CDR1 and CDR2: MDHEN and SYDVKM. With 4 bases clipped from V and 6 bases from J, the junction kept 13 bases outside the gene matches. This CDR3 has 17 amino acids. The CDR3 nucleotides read TGTGCCAGCAGTTCACCGGGGCTAGCGGGAGGAGGAAAGACCCAGTACTTC. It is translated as CASSSPGLAGGGKTQYF. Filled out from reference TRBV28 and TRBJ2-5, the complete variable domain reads DVKVTQSSRYLVKRTGEKVFLECVQDMDHENMFWYRQDPGLGLRLIYFSYDVKMKEKGDIPEGYSVSREKKERFSLILESASTNQTSMYLCASSSPGLAGGGKTQYFGPGTRLLVL.

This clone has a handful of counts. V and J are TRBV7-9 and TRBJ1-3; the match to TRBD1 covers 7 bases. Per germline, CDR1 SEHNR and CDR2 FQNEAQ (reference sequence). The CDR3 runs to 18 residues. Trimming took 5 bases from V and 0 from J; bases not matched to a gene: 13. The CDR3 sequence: CASSVLTGEGGSGNTIYF. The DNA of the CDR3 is TGTGCCAGCAGCGTACTAACAGGGGAAGGGGGCTCTGGAAACACCATATATTTT. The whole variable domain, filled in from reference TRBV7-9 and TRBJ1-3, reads DTGVSQNPRHKITKRGQNVTFRCDPISEHNRLYWYRQTLGQGPEFLTYFQNEAQLEKSRLLSDRFSAERPKGSFSTLEIQRTEQGDSAMYLCASSVLTGEGGSGNTIYFGEGSWLTVV.